This T cell receptor beta chain is drawn from a study of T cells in Graves' hyperthyroidism and ophthalmopathy. Study-wide context: Peripheral blood samples were taken at initial diagnosis, prior to any treatment.

This clonotype was seen once. The CDR3 totals 13 residues. Trimming cost V 10 bases and J 4 bases, with 16 bases left between them. CDR1 is MNHNS, CDR2 SASEGT, per germline. It was RNA transcripts that yielded the amplified TCR beta CDR3 regions. Initially, a first-round RT-PCR of the TCR CDR3 employed the HTBI primer set. TCRdb re-derived calls from the multiplex PCR reads in MiXCR, one entry per CDR3 protein. The sample comprises fewer than 350,000 distinct CDR3 sequences, around a sixth of which are singletons, and less than 65% rests with the top ten. Graves' hyperthyroidism without ophthalmopathy progression within 18 months was termed stable.

The sequence was collected from a woman aged 45-65 years with Graves' hyperthyroidism. The source material was blood. The chain employs TRBV6-1 and TRBJ1-2; D may be TRBD1 (6 bases). The CDR3 is CATTTGNFYGYTF. Here the CDR3 DNA reads TGTGCCACCACGACAGGAAACTTCTATGGCTACACCTTC.